The table lists the clone carrying this T cell receptor beta chain with a few counts. The treatment here: oral pan-JAK inhibitor, 5-10 mg twice daily. Collection of lesional scalp punch biopsies and peripheral blood was performed in alopecia areata patients. Reverse transcribed after extraction, RNA yielded cDNA as the sequencing template. Produced via immunoSEQ multiplex PCR; TCRdb's table is partial and in-frame only. Seen here are about 130,000 clones, roughly 50% observed once, and the top ten hold 15%. This entry is derived from a study of CD8+ T cells in alopecia areata. Overall study context: Tofacitinib dosing lasted 6 to 18 months, which was then followed by 6 months off drug.

This CDR3 contains 11 residues. CDR1 and CDR2 (germline): SQVTM, ANQGSEA. V gave up 3 bases and J gave up 4 bases, with 6 bases separating them. Specimen: CD8+ T cells sorted from blood, collected at week 4, from a patient treated with tofacitinib. J is TRBJ1-2 and V is TRBV29-1; D is unclear. The clonotype originates from a human donor with alopecia areata. CDR3 DNA: TGCAGCGTTGAGGGCAGCTATGGCTACACCTTC. It yields the protein CSVEGSYGYTF. The full variable domain, with the rest looked up from reference TRBV29-1 and TRBJ1-2, is SAVISQKPSRDICQRGTSLTIQCQVDSQVTMMFWYRQQPGQSLTLIATANQGSEATYESGFVIDKFPISRPNLTFSTLTVSNMSPEDSSIYLCSVEGSYGYTFGSGTRLTVV.